The 29 T cell receptor beta chains below all came from one sample that was sequenced in a study of shared clonotypes between healthy human individuals. The table came from immunoSEQ multiplex PCR; TCRdb's copy has only in-frame clones and leaves some out. Of some 2.1 million clones in the sample, 85% to 95% are singletons; the top ten hold roughly 0.13%. Sequencing used naive CD4+ T cells sorted from blood. Subset here: CD45RA+ positively selected. The receptors originated from a young man in good health.

J is TRBJ1-4 and V is TRBV10-3; D remains unclear. Germline CDR1 is ENHRY and CDR2 is SYGVKD. This CDR3 is built from 14 residues. V lost 2 bases and J 8 bases, leaving 12 bases between the germline ends. Here the CDR3 reads CAISEAGSSEKLFF. The CDR3 nucleotides are TGTGCCATCAGTGAGGCCGGGAGTTCGGAAAAACTGTTTTTT.

J is TRBJ1-6 and V is TRBV7-9; 10 bases are a match to TRBD1. CDR1 is SEHNR, CDR2 FQNEAQ, per germline (reference sequence). The CDR3 has 17 residues. V shed 0 bases and J 7 bases; nucleotides not matched to a gene: 6. The CDR3: CASSLAHGQGGNSPLHF. The CDR3 DNA reads TGTGCCAGCAGCTTAGCACACGGACAGGGGGGAAATTCACCCCTCCACTTT.

The rearrangement uses TRBV2 and TRBJ2-6; maybe TRBD1 (6 bases). Germline lookup yields CDR1 SNHLY and CDR2 FYNNEI. V dropped 4 bases and J dropped 3 bases, with 22 bases sitting between them. The CDR3 length is 19 residues. CDR3 coding DNA: TGTGCCAGCAGTGTTACCGAACTCAACAGGGTCGGTGGGGCCAACGTCCTGACTTTC. Translating it yields CASSVTELNRVGGANVLTF.

Turning to this clone: The same CDR3 is also encoded by other DNA sequences in this sample. J is TRBJ2-6 and V is TRBV10-3; TRBD1 is a possible D gene (6 bases). The CDR3 covers 15 residues. Germline V lookup: CDR1 ENHRY, CDR2 SYGVKD. Trimming left V 4 bases short and J 4 bases short, with 11 bases between. Written as DNA, the CDR3 is TGTGCCATCAGTGTAGGGGGAAGCGGGGCCAACGTCCTGACTTTC. The encoded protein is CAISVGGSGANVLTF.

The chain combines TRBV5-1 with TRBJ2-1, with 7 bases that match TRBD1. From germline, CDR1 is SGHRS and CDR2 YFSETQ. V lost 2 bases to trimming and J lost 4 bases; unmatched junction nucleotides: 9. The CDR3 covers 16 residues. Here the CDR3 reads CASSFTTGTAYNEQFF. The CDR3 bases are TGCGCCAGCAGCTTTACAACCGGGACAGCTTACAATGAGCAGTTCTTC.

This sequence joins TRBV2 and TRBJ2-5; 11 bases match TRBD2. CDR1 SNHLY and CDR2 FYNNEI come from the germline V gene. Trimming removed 7 bases from V and 2 bases from J; junction bases left unmatched: 6. The CDR3 is 15 residues long. The CDR3 loop reads CASTRLAGIQETQYF. The CDR3 bases are TGTGCCAGCACCAGACTAGCGGGGATACAAGAGACCCAGTACTTC.

In the case of this clone: A single base separates this from a much larger clone, so it may be a read error. The chain carries TRBV7-2 and TRBJ2-7; no clear D gene. Trimming pared 3 bases from V and 5 bases from J, leaving 5 bases between. The germline V gene has CDR1 SGHTA and CDR2 FQGNSA. This CDR3 contains 11 residues. Written as DNA, the CDR3 is TGTGCCAGCAGCTTTAACGACGAGCAGTACTTC. This codes for CASSFNDEQYF.

Notes on this clone: Other DNA sequences in the sample encode the same CDR3. This rearrangement joins TRBV11-2 to TRBJ2-7; 8 bases are shared with TRBD2. Germline CDR1 is SGHAT and CDR2 is FQNNGV. CDR3 length: 15 amino acids. The ends lost 1 base at V and 4 bases at J; junction bases unmatched: 6. In DNA, the CDR3 is TGTGCCAGCAGCTTAGTTCCGGGAGGGCCTTACGAGCAGTACTTC. Encoded protein: CASSLVPGGPYEQYF.

With respect to this clone: A much larger clone lies a single base off, so this may be a read error. At the DNA level, this CDR3 is encoded by other sequences in the same sample as well. The genes are TRBV7-2 and TRBJ2-5, with D unresolved. Germline CDR1 is SGHTA and CDR2 is FQGNSA. The CDR3 covers 11 residues. V was shortened by 1 base and J by 7 bases, with 4 bases between the two germline ends. The CDR3 region has the DNA TGTGCCAGCAGCTTAGGAGGGACCCAGTACTTC. It translates to CASSLGGTQYF.

This rearrangement joins TRBV5-6 to TRBJ2-7; possible D gene TRBD2, 5 bases. Looked up from germline, CDR1 is SGHDT and CDR2 is YYEEEE. The CDR3 is 14 residues long. Trimming removed 2 bases from V and 0 bases from J, with 9 bases in between. CDR3 amino acids: CASSFRGSSYEQYF. CDR3 nucleotide sequence: TGTGCCAGCAGCTTTCGGGGTAGCTCCTACGAGCAGTACTTC.

This chain uses TRBV7-6 with TRBJ1-6; D gene ambiguous. V was clipped by 6 bases and J by 9 bases, with 12 bases between them. The length of the CDR3 is 13 residues. The germline CDR1 and CDR2 sequences are SGHVS and FNYEAQ. In DNA form, the CDR3 reads TGTGCCAGCAGGGGAGACGATCGTTCACCCCTCCACTTT. It encodes CASRGDDRSPLHF. Drawing the rest from reference TRBV7-6 and TRBJ1-6, the complete variable domain is GAGVSQSPRYKVTKRGQDVALRCDPISGHVSLYWYRQALGQGPEFLTYFNYEAQQDKSGLPNDRFSAERPEGSISTLTIQRTEQRDSAMYRCASRGDDRSPLHFGNGTRLTVT.

V usage is TRBV9 and J usage is TRBJ2-3; the D gene could be TRBD1 or TRBD2 (5 bases each). V was cut by 3 bases and J by 3 bases, with 23 bases left in between. The germline CDR1 and CDR2 sequences are SGDLS and YYNGEE. The CDR3 contains 18 residues. CDR3 protein: CASSEGVVGLAATDTQYF. CDR3 DNA sequence: TGTGCCAGCAGCGAGGGAGTGGTGGGGCTAGCTGCGACAGATACGCAGTATTTT. Full variable domain (missing parts from reference TRBV9 and TRBJ2-3): DSGVTQTPKHLITATGQRVTLRCSPRSGDLSVYWYQQSLDQGLQFLIQYYNGEERAKGNILERFSAQQFPDLHSELNLSSLELGDSALYFCASSEGVVGLAATDTQYFGPGTRLTVL.

This sequence joins TRBV5-1 and TRBJ2-2; D assignment may be TRBD1 or TRBD2 (5 bases each). V shed 7 bases and J shed 0 bases, with 16 bases lying between them. The CDR3 runs 16 residues. CDR1 is SGHRS, CDR2 YFSETQ, per germline. DNA of the CDR3: TGCGCCAGCCGATCCGGGACCGCCGCGAACACCGGGGAGCTGTTTTTT. Translated: CASRSGTAANTGELFF.

Comment on this clone: Its ends do not fully match the called genes, so a read error is possible. The genes are TRBV25-1 and TRBJ2-3; tentative D call: TRBD1 (5 bases). The CDR3 loop spans 12 amino acids. Germline V gives CDR1 MGHDK, CDR2 SYGVNS. This chain's CDR3 is CASSEFQGLLHF. The CDR3 nucleotides read TGTGCCAGCAGTGAATTCCAGGGCCTCTTACATTTT.

The chain couples TRBV10-3 to TRBJ2-2; TRBD2 matches 10 bases. The CDR3 consists of 13 residues. Germline loops: CDR1 ENHRY, CDR2 SYGVKD. J lost 8 bases, V lost 6 bases, and 3 bases had no gene match. The CDR3 nucleotides are TGTGCCATCAGGACAGCGGGAGGGGGGGAGCTGTTTTTT. Its translation is CAIRTAGGGELFF.

This chain joins TRBV9 and TRBJ2-6, with D tentatively TRBD1 or TRBD2 (5 bases each). CDR1 SGDLS and CDR2 YYNGEE come from the germline V gene. The length of the CDR3 is 17 residues. The V end was cut by 0 bases, the J end by 2 bases, with 12 bases between. The CDR3 nucleotides read TGTGCCAGCAGCGTAGGGGGCGGGCCCCCTGGGGCCAACGTCCTGACTTTC. As protein: CASSVGGGPPGANVLTF.

J is TRBJ2-3 and V is TRBV5-4; the match to TRBD1 covers 8 bases. V lost 5 bases, J lost 8 bases, and 10 bases stayed unmatched. CDR1 is SGHNT, CDR2 YYREEE, per germline (reference sequence). This CDR3 spans 14 amino acids. CDR3 bases: TGTGCCAGCAGATCGGGACAGGTTCTGGGTACGCAGTATTTT. It yields the protein CASRSGQVLGTQYF.

As regards this clone: The identical CDR3 is also encoded by other nucleotide sequences in the sample. J is TRBJ2-6 and V is TRBV18; D gene unclear. This CDR3 has 14 residues. The ends were cut back, 3 bases at V and 0 bases at J, with 3 bases in the middle. Germline assignment: CDR1 KGHSH and CDR2 LQKENI. CDR3 protein: CASSPSSGANVLTF. CDR3 in DNA: TGTGCCAGCTCACCCTCCTCTGGGGCCAACGTCCTGACTTTC.

This chain joins TRBV11-2 and TRBJ1-1, with no clear D. Germline CDR1 is SGHAT and CDR2 is FQNNGV. V dropped 4 bases and J dropped 0 bases, with 9 bases sitting between them. This CDR3 has 14 residues. The chain's CDR3 is CASSSQTLNTEAFF. CDR3 nucleotide sequence: TGTGCCAGCAGCTCCCAGACTTTGAACACTGAAGCTTTCTTT. Drawing the rest from reference TRBV11-2 and TRBJ1-1, the complete variable domain is EAGVAQSPRYKIIEKRQSVAFWCNPISGHATLYWYQQILGQGPKLLIQFQNNGVVDDSQLPKDRFSAERLKGVDSTLKIQPAKLEDSAVYLCASSSQTLNTEAFFGQGTRLTVV.

V gene TRBV4-1 combines with J gene TRBJ1-3, with D possibly being TRBD1 (5 bases). Germline V gene lookup returns CDR1 MGHRA and CDR2 YSYEKL. The CDR3 is 17 residues long. Trimming stripped 1 base from V and 2 bases from J, with 15 bases between. The chain's CDR3 is CASSQGATGVTGNTIYF. As DNA, the CDR3 is TGCGCCAGCAGCCAAGGGGCGACGGGGGTTACTGGAAACACCATATATTTT.

This clone appeared a single time. The chain is built from TRBV5-1 and TRBJ2-7; 7 bases fit TRBD1. From germline, CDR1 is SGHRS and CDR2 YFSETQ. Trimming removed 4 bases from V and 3 bases from J; junction bases left unmatched: 4. The CDR3 covers 13 residues. The CDR3 sequence is CASSHGQDYEQYF. DNA for the CDR3: TGCGCCAGCAGCCATGGACAGGACTACGAGCAGTACTTC.

Of note for this clone: Other DNA variants within this sample encode the same CDR3. This chain links TRBV6-5 with TRBJ1-2, with D perhaps matching TRBD1 (6 bases). Germline CDR1 and CDR2: MNHEY and SVGAGI. The V and J ends lost 5 bases and 1 base respectively, with 8 bases between them. CDR3 length equals 13 residues. CDR3 coding DNA: TGTGCCAGCAGTAGGGGGAGTAACTATGGCTACACCTTC. Translating gives CASSRGSNYGYTF.

The chain uses TRBV28 and TRBJ1-1; D unresolved. The V and J ends lost 4 bases and 2 bases respectively, with 14 bases between them. Germline V gives CDR1 MDHEN, CDR2 SYDVKM. The CDR3 contains 15 residues. Here the CDR3 reads CASSSPYTGNTEAFF. The CDR3 nucleotides are TGTGCCAGCAGTTCTCCCTATACGGGAAACACTGAAGCTTTCTTT.

The genes are TRBV2 and TRBJ1-5, with 7 nucleotides matching TRBD1. The germline CDR1 and CDR2 sequences are SNHLY and FYNNEI. After removal of 3 bases from V and 7 bases from J, the junction contained 6 bases not matched to a gene. The CDR3 totals 14 residues. The CDR3 sequence is CASSETGLNQPQHF. Here the CDR3 DNA reads TGTGCCAGCAGTGAGACAGGGCTAAACCAGCCCCAGCATTTT.

The chain combines TRBV10-2 with TRBJ2-1; 13 nucleotides match TRBD2. The CDR3 spans 14 residues. V shed 6 bases, J shed 7 bases, and the junction held 3 bases outside the gene matches. Germline CDR1 and CDR2: WSHSY and SAAADI. CDR3 sequence: CASSGLAGENEQFF. CDR3 bases: TGCGCCAGCAGCGGACTAGCGGGAGAGAATGAGCAGTTCTTC.

The V gene is TRBV10-3, the J gene TRBJ1-6; D remains ambiguous. The V gene's germline CDR1 is ENHRY and CDR2 SYGVKD. V was clipped by 2 bases and J by 7 bases, with 12 bases between them. The length of the CDR3 is 15 residues. The chain's CDR3 is CAISEGQALNSPLHF. CDR3 coding DNA: TGTGCCATCAGTGAGGGCCAGGCGCTCAATTCACCCCTCCACTTT.

The V and J genes are TRBV5-8 and TRBJ2-7; D is ambiguous. V lost 3 bases and J 5 bases, leaving 6 bases between the germline ends. Looked up from germline, CDR1 is SGHTS and CDR2 is YDEGEE. The CDR3 is 11 residues long. The CDR3 sequence: CASSSDHEQYF. CDR3 sequence (DNA): TGTGCCAGCAGCTCGGACCACGAGCAGTACTTC.

The chain has TRBV6-4 and TRBJ2-1; 12 nucleotides agree with TRBD2. Germline V gene lookup returns CDR1 MRHNA and CDR2 SNTAGT. There are 15 residues in the CDR3. V shed 2 bases and J 9 bases; nucleotides not matched to a gene: 5. The CDR3 region has the DNA TGTGCCAGCAGTGACGGCCTAGCGGGAGGGGTTGAGCAGTTCTTC. Residues: CASSDGLAGGVEQFF.

The J gene is TRBJ2-5, the V gene TRBV6-1; D is tentatively TRBD1 or TRBD2 (6 bases each). This CDR3 spans 14 amino acids. Germline V gene lookup returns CDR1 MNHNS and CDR2 SASEGT. V was shortened by 6 bases and J by 4 bases, with 15 bases between the two germline ends. This CDR3 is CASSQGRRVETQYF. CDR3 nucleotides: TGTGCCAGCAGCCAGGGGCGGAGGGTAGAGACCCAGTACTTC.